The rows below give T cell receptor beta chains drawn from one sample of a study of cytomegalovirus exposure and HLA in healthy donors. Generated by immunoSEQ multiplex PCR, the TCRdb table keeps only in-frame clones and is missing some. The sample has about 140,000 clones, about 85% seen once. Sample: PBMCs. The receptors come from a boy aged 2-15 years in good health and CMV-seronegative. CDR3s include the opening cysteine and the closing phenylalanine or tryptophan. A D gene is named only where the DNA matches it firmly. Clone size is stated in some rows and not others, as once, few, many or a class when expanded.

v_gene	d_gene	j_gene	abundance	CDR3nt	CDR3aa
TRBV4-1	TRBD1	TRBJ1-2	-	TGCGCCAGCAGCCGACAGGGGGATCGGGGCTACACCTTC	CASSRQGDRGYTF
TRBV25-1	TRBD1	TRBJ1-2	-	TGTGCCAGCAGTGTTGGGACAGGGGTAAGCGGCTACACCTTC	CASSVGTGVSGYTF
TRBV18	-	TRBJ1-6	-	TGTGCCAGCTCACCCCGGAATCAGGGGACCCTCCACTTT	CASSPRNQGTLHF
TRBV5-4	TRBD2	TRBJ2-7	-	TGTGCCAGCAGCGTGGGACTAGCGGGGACCTCCTACGAGCAGTACTTC	CASSVGLAGTSYEQYF
TRBV7-9	-	TRBJ1-3	-	TGTGCCAGCAGCTCCCGGACGGCAGGGTACGGAAACACCATATATTTT	CASSSRTAGYGNTIYF
TRBV7-8	-	TRBJ1-3	-	TGTGCCAGCGCCCCGAGAGTAGTGATGGGCGGAAACACCATATATTTT	CASAPRVVMGGNTIYF
TRBV25-1	-	TRBJ1-5	-	TGTGCCAGCAGTGACGCTAGTAATTATCAGCCCCAGCATTTT	CASSDASNYQPQHF
TRBV7-9	TRBD2	TRBJ2-1	-	TGTGCCAGCAGCCGCGCGGGGCTAGCGGGAGGAGGGAATGAGCAGTTCTTC	CASSRAGLAGGGNEQFF
TRBV9	TRBD1	TRBJ2-1	-	TGTGCCAGCAGCGGCGGATACCGGACAGGGATGGTGTACTACAATGAGCAGTTCTTC	CASSGGYRTGMVYYNEQFF
TRBV5-1	TRBD1	TRBJ1-3	-	TGCGCCAGCCTAAGTCAGGGACAGGGGCCTGGAAACACCATATATTTT	CASLSQGQGPGNTIYF
TRBV9	TRBD1	TRBJ1-1	-	TGTGCCAGCAGCGTCGGGACAGGGGACACTGAAACTTTCTTT	CASSVGTGDTETFF
TRBV7-2	-	TRBJ2-7	once	TGTGCCAGCAGCTTCGGGAACTACTACGAGCAGTACTTC	CASSFGNYYEQYF
TRBV11-3	TRBD1	TRBJ1-5	-	TGTGCCAACAACAGGGGGCGACTAGGGAGGGGTGTGCAGCCCCAGCATTTT	CANNRGRLGRGVQPQHF
TRBV5-1	TRBD1	TRBJ1-2	-	TGCGCCAGCAGCTCTGCCGGGACAGGGGTTGATGGCTACACCTTC	CASSSAGTGVDGYTF
TRBV7-3	-	TRBJ1-1	-	TGTGCCAGCAGCTTAACCCCGAGGGGGTCTGAAGCTTTCTTT	CASSLTPRGSEAFF
TRBV7-7	TRBD2	TRBJ2-3	-	TGTGCCAGCAGCTTAGGGACTAGCGGGACAGATACGCAGTATTTT	CASSLGTSGTDTQYF
TRBV11-3	-	TRBJ2-3	-	TGTGCCAGCAGCTTAGTGGAGGGTACGCAGTATTTT	CASSLVEGTQYF
TRBV13	TRBD1	TRBJ1-2	-	TGTGCCAGCAGCTTATACAGGGGGCGAAACTATGGCTACACCTTC	CASSLYRGRNYGYTF
TRBV4-2	-	TRBJ1-4	-	TGTGCCAGCAGTCCCAGGCTCAGGGGTGAAAAACTGTTTTTT	CASSPRLRGEKLFF
TRBV7-2	-	TRBJ2-2	-	TGTGCCAGCAGCCCCACGCGGTTGGCCGGGGAGCTGTTTTTT	CASSPTRLAGELFF
TRBV19	TRBD1	TRBJ2-1	-	TGTGCCAGTAGTCCGGCCCAGGGGGATGAGCAGTTCTTC	CASSPAQGDEQFF
TRBV27	-	TRBJ1-1	-	TGTGCCAGCAGTCTTCAACAGGGTAACACTGAAGCTTTCTTT	CASSLQQGNTEAFF
TRBV9	-	TRBJ2-7	-	TGTGCCAGCAGCGTAGGAAGAGGCGCGAGCTCCTACGAGCAGTACTTC	CASSVGRGASSYEQYF
TRBV29-1	-	TRBJ1-2	-	TGCAGCGTTGTTAGAGGTGATTATGGCTACACCTTC	CSVVRGDYGYTF
TRBV5-6	TRBD2	TRBJ2-5	-	TGTGCCAGCAGCTTTGTGGGAGGGCAAGAGACCCAGTACTTC	CASSFVGGQETQYF
TRBV29-1	TRBD2	TRBJ2-3	-	TGCAGCATCGAACCGGGACTAGCGGCAGATACGCAGTATTTT	CSIEPGLAADTQYF
TRBV4-1	-	TRBJ2-7	-	TGCGCCAGCAGCCAAGATGGACAAGGCGTTAGCTACGAGCAGTACTTC	CASSQDGQGVSYEQYF
TRBV5-4	-	TRBJ2-7	-	TGTGCCAGCAGCTTACGGTCCACCTACGAGCAGTACTTC	CASSLRSTYEQYF
TRBV19	TRBD2	TRBJ2-1	-	TGTGCCAGTAGTATAACTAGCGGCCCAGGGGAGCAGTTCTTC	CASSITSGPGEQFF
TRBV7-2	-	TRBJ1-1	once	TGTGCCAGCAGCTTAGTCCCCGGTAGTGAAGCTTTCTTT	CASSLVPGSEAFF
TRBV7-3	-	TRBJ1-3	-	TGTGCCAGCAGCCCTCTGGCGTTCGGCAGGGCTGGAAACACCATATATTTT	CASSPLAFGRAGNTIYF
TRBV19	TRBD1	TRBJ2-7	once	TGTGCCAGTAGTATCAGGGGGCTAGACTCCTACGAGCAGTACTTC	CASSIRGLDSYEQYF
TRBV9	TRBD1	TRBJ1-2	-	TGTGCCAGCAGCGTAGAGGCAGGGGGTTCGTATGGCTACACCTTC	CASSVEAGGSYGYTF
TRBV2	-	TRBJ1-1	-	TGTGCCAGCAGTAGGGACTACACTGAAGCTTTCTTT	CASSRDYTEAFF
TRBV4-1	TRBD2	TRBJ2-1	-	TGCGCCAGCAGCCAGACTAGCGAGTCCTACAATGAGCAGTTCTTC	CASSQTSESYNEQFF
TRBV19	TRBD1	TRBJ1-5	once	TGTGCCAGTAGTGTTAGACAGGGAAGGGGCAATCAGCCCCAGCATTTT	CASSVRQGRGNQPQHF
TRBV15	TRBD1	TRBJ1-2	-	TGTGCCACCAGCAGAATACAGGGGGCCGCCTATGGCTACACCTTC	CATSRIQGAAYGYTF
TRBV6-6	TRBD1	TRBJ1-6	-	TGTGCCGGGGGGACAGGGGCGGATAATTCACCCCTCCACTTT	CAGGTGADNSPLHF
TRBV5-1	-	TRBJ1-1	-	TGCGCCAGCAGCTTGGGACAGAACATGAACACTGAAGCTTTCTTT	CASSLGQNMNTEAFF
TRBV6-5	-	TRBJ2-1	-	TGTGCCAGCAGTTACTTAGGCGGGTTTAATGAGCAGTTCTTC	CASSYLGGFNEQFF
TRBV5-1	-	TRBJ1-1	-	TGCGCCAGCAGCTTTGAGGGGGTGGACACTGAAGCTTTCTTT	CASSFEGVDTEAFF
TRBV18	TRBD1	TRBJ2-7	-	TGTGCCAGCTCACCAGGGACAGGGACCTACGAGCAGTACTTC	CASSPGTGTYEQYF
TRBV9	TRBD1	TRBJ2-7	few	TGTGCCAGCAGCGTACGACCGGACAGGGAGACCTACGAGCAGTACTTC	CASSVRPDRETYEQYF
TRBV13	TRBD2	TRBJ2-5	-	TGTGCCAGCAGCCAGAAAGCGGGGATGGCAACGACCCAGTACTTC	CASSQKAGMATTQYF
TRBV6-6	-	TRBJ1-2	-	TGTGCCAGCAGTTACCTTGGGGCCTCAGAAATCTATGGCTACACCTTC	CASSYLGASEIYGYTF
TRBV5-4	TRBD2	TRBJ2-2	-	TGTGCCAGCAGCTTGGTATCCCGGGGGGGCCCCGGGGAGCTGTTTTTT	CASSLVSRGGPGELFF
TRBV5-1	-	TRBJ1-2	few	TGCGCCAGCACCCCGGTGGGAGGACCGATCTATGGCTACACCTTC	CASTPVGGPIYGYTF
TRBV5-1	-	TRBJ2-1	-	TGCGCCAGCCGTATAGCTGAATCGCTCGTTGAGCAGTTCTTC	CASRIAESLVEQFF
TRBV27	-	TRBJ2-5	-	TGTGCCAGCGCGCAGGCGGGGATAAAAGAGACCCAGTACTTC	CASAQAGIKETQYF
TRBV19	-	TRBJ2-7	-	TGTGCCAGTAGGTCGACCACCGGAGACTACGAGCAGTACTTC	CASRSTTGDYEQYF
TRBV4-1	TRBD2	TRBJ2-3	-	TGCGCCAGCAGGCCTCTCGGGGGGGCAACTGATACGCAGTATTTT	CASRPLGGATDTQYF
TRBV7-3	-	TRBJ2-1	-	TGTGCCAGCAGCTTATCTCGTGGCAGGGATGAGCAGTTCTTC	CASSLSRGRDEQFF
TRBV6-6	-	TRBJ2-5	-	TGTGCCAGCAGTTACTCGTTTAGAGGAGAGACCCAGTACTTC	CASSYSFRGETQYF
TRBV28	TRBD1	TRBJ1-4	-	TGTGCCAGCGGGACAGCCTCTCAAGAAAAACTGTTTTTT	CASGTASQEKLFF
TRBV2	-	TRBJ2-5	-	TGTGCCAGCAGATACAGGTTTAACCAAGAGACCCAGTACTTC	CASRYRFNQETQYF
TRBV7-2	-	TRBJ2-2	-	TGTGCCAGCAGCTTAGCCAGGTCTAACACCGGGGAGCTGTTTTTT	CASSLARSNTGELFF
TRBV18	-	TRBJ1-6	-	TGTGCCAGCTCAGGCAGACAGGCGGATTCACCCCTCCACTTT	CASSGRQADSPLHF
TRBV5-1	-	TRBJ1-4	-	TGCGCCAGCAGCTTGAGCGGGACCACTAATGAAAAACTGTTTTTT	CASSLSGTTNEKLFF
TRBV5-4	TRBD2	TRBJ2-7	few	TGTGCCAGCAGCTGGGGACTAGCGGGGGCGAACTCCTACGAGCAGTACTTC	CASSWGLAGANSYEQYF
TRBV5-6	TRBD1	TRBJ1-1	-	TGTGCCAGCAGCCGCCCGACAGGGGACACTGAAGCTTTCTTT	CASSRPTGDTEAFF